The 5 T cell receptor beta chains below were found in one sample sequenced in a study of blood T cell repertoires in COVID-19. Generated by immunoSEQ multiplex PCR, the TCRdb table keeps only in-frame clones and is missing some. The table records about 150,000 clones, around 83% of them present only once. Sequenced material: PBMCs or T cells enriched from blood (not recorded which). The receptor set was obtained from a woman in her forties or fifties who had been exposed to COVID-19.

V gene TRBV5-1 combines with J gene TRBJ1-3; no clear D gene. Germline V CDR1 and CDR2: SGHRS, YFSETQ. V lost 4 bases, J lost 0 bases, and 17 bases lay in between. The CDR3 runs to 17 residues. The CDR3 protein is CASSPLGLGSSGNTIYF. CDR3 in DNA: TGCGCCAGCAGCCCCTTAGGGCTGGGGAGCTCTGGAAACACCATATATTTT.

The chain carries TRBV4-3 and TRBJ2-4, with D hard to call. Trimming shortened V by 0 bases and J by 0 bases, and 6 bases separated the two germline ends. The V gene's germline CDR1 is LGHNA and CDR2 YSLEER. This CDR3 is built from 15 residues. CDR3 nucleotides: TGCGCCAGCAGCCAAGATCCGGGAGCCAAAAACATTCAGTACTTC. Translation: CASSQDPGAKNIQYF.

The rearrangement joins TRBV4-3 to TRBJ1-1; no reliable D call. This CDR3 spans 14 amino acids. The V gene lost 2 bases and the J gene lost 5 bases, with 12 bases spanning the gap. The germline gives CDR1 LGHNA, CDR2 YSLEER. The DNA of the CDR3 is TGCGCCAGCAGCCAAAGTCATCGAGTTACTGAAGCTTTCTTT. It encodes CASSQSHRVTEAFF.

This chain connects TRBV3-1 (or the pseudogene TRBV3-2) to TRBJ2-7; D is perhaps TRBD1 (5 bases). V was trimmed by 4 bases and J by 2 bases, leaving 18 bases between them. The CDR3 length is 16 residues. The germline CDR1 and CDR2 sequences are LGHDT and YNNKEL (reference sequence). The DNA for the CDR3 is TGTGCCAGCAGCCTCGGATGGGGCAGGAGTACCTACGAGCAGTACTTC. It is translated as CASSLGWGRSTYEQYF.

A word on this clone: The same CDR3 also results from other DNA sequences found in this sample. The genes are TRBV12-3 or TRBV12-4 and TRBJ2-7; 15 nucleotides match TRBD2. The CDR3 sequence is 13 residues long. The trim removed 8 bases at V and 7 bases at J, leaving 3 bases unmatched. CDR3 coding DNA: TGTGCCAGCCGGACTAGCGGGAGGGATGAGCAGTACTTC. As protein: CASRTSGRDEQYF.